The 8 T cell receptor beta chains given below trace back to one sample, sequenced in a study of memory CD4+ T cells and cytomegalovirus serostatus (dated by TCRdb to about 2019). Library preparation was by the immunoSEQ multiplex PCR assay. This immuneACCESS table, as held by TCRdb, lists in-frame sequences with V and J called but not all clones. Of the missing ones, under half trace to an unresolved V gene in checked studies; the others have no known cause. This sample has roughly 50,000 clones in its table, and around 80% of those were observed once. Of the sample, about 0.8% falls within the top ten clones. Single viable CD3+CD4+CD8-CD45RO+ cells were sorted as memory CD4+ T cells on a FACSAria II. The sample consisted of memory CD4+ T cells from blood. The receptor source for this set is an adult in good health and CMV-seronegative.

The rearrangement uses TRBV5-1 and TRBJ1-1; a weak D match, TRBD1 (6 bases). This CDR3 has 14 amino acids. V gave up 4 bases and J gave up 1 base, with 11 bases separating them. Germline CDR1 SGHRS, CDR2 YFSETQ. Written as DNA, the CDR3 is TGCGCCAGCAGCGGGGGACAATGGAACACTGAAGCTTTCTTT. Protein: CASSGGQWNTEAFF. Combining the CDR3 with reference TRBV5-1 and TRBJ1-1 gives the whole variable domain KAGVTQTPRYLIKTRGQQVTLSCSPISGHRSVSWYQQTPGQGLQFLFEYFSETQRNKGNFPGRFSGRQFSNSRSEMNVSTLELGDSALYLCASSGGQWNTEAFFGQGTRLTVV.

The CDR3 nucleotides read TGTGCCAGCAGTGAGATAGCGGGATGGGGCACAGATACGCAGTATTTT. Its protein is CASSEIAGWGTDTQYF. The rearrangement joins TRBV6-4 to TRBJ2-3, with TRBD2 identical over 8 bases. Germline V CDR1 and CDR2: MRHNA, SNTAGT. J gave up 1 base and V 3 bases, and 6 bases lay outside the gene matches. This CDR3 region has 16 residues.

The chain is built from TRBV7-9 and TRBJ2-5; D gene unclear. The CDR3 is made up of 11 amino acids. V lost 5 bases and J lost 2, with 3 bases in between. Germline assignment: CDR1 SEHNR and CDR2 FQNEAQ (reference sequence). This chain's CDR3 is CASSPQETQYF. The DNA of the CDR3 is TGTGCCAGCAGCCCTCAAGAGACCCAGTACTTC.

The gene calls are TRBV29-1 and TRBJ2-7; D ambiguous. Germline loops: CDR1 SQVTM, CDR2 ANQGSEA. V gave up 1 base and J gave up 0 bases, with 7 bases separating them. This CDR3 has 13 amino acids. The CDR3 loop reads CSVEGLNSYEQYF. CDR3 sequence (DNA): TGCAGCGTTGAAGGACTGAACTCCTACGAGCAGTACTTC.

The CDR3 loop is CASSLVGSSYEQYF. The CDR3 DNA sequence: TGTGCCAGCAGCTTAGTAGGGAGCTCCTACGAGCAGTACTTC. The chain uses TRBV7-9 and TRBJ2-7; possibly TRBD2 for D (5 bases). Trimming shortened V by 1 base and J by 0 bases, and 7 bases separated the two germline ends. The CDR3 is made up of 14 amino acids. CDR1 SEHNR and CDR2 FQNEAQ come from the germline V gene (reference sequence).

This sequence joins TRBV14 and TRBJ2-3; D gene uncertain. This CDR3 is built from 13 residues. Germline CDR1 is SGHDN and CDR2 is FVKESK. The V end was cut by 0 bases, the J end by 8 bases, with 9 bases between. CDR3 loop: CASSQDRVGTQYF. The CDR3 DNA follows: TGTGCCAGCAGCCAAGATCGAGTAGGTACGCAGTATTTT.

J is TRBJ2-3 and V is TRBV5-1, with 12 bases identical to TRBD2. This CDR3 has 18 residues. Germline CDR1 is SGHRS and CDR2 is YFSETQ. Trimming removed 0 bases from V and 0 bases from J; junction bases left unmatched: 5. The CDR3 region has the DNA TGCGCCAGCAGCTTGGGGACTAGCGGGGATTCTAGCACAGATACGCAGTATTTT. This codes for CASSLGTSGDSSTDTQYF.

Notes on this clone: The sample contains more than one DNA sequence encoding this CDR3. The V call is TRBV5-4, the J call TRBJ2-5; 9 bases fit TRBD2. Germline CDR1 reads SGHNT; CDR2 reads YYREEE (reference sequence). This CDR3 spans 14 amino acids. V shed 2 bases and J 5 bases; nucleotides not matched to a gene: 4. DNA for the CDR3: TGTGCCAGCAGCTTAGCGGGGGGCGGGGAGACCCAGTACTTC. Its protein product is CASSLAGGGETQYF.